The clone carrying this TCR beta chain showed up just once. The data stem from a study of T cell responses to AZD1222 COVID-19 vaccine. V shed 3 bases, J shed 0 bases, and the junction held 6 bases outside the gene matches. The CDR3 extends over 16 amino acids. CDR1 and CDR2 (germline): SGDLS, YYNGEE. Method: immunoSEQ multiplex PCR; TCRdb's copy keeps in-frame clones and lacks some. The sample has about 100,000 clones, about 90% seen once; the top ten hold 4.8%. The sequence was obtained from an adult who received the AZD1222 COVID-19 vaccine. This specimen consisted of peripheral blood, obtained 28 days after the second AZD1222 dose. V is TRBV9 and J is TRBJ1-3; 7 bases agree with TRBD1. This CDR3 is CASSARGGFSGNTIYF. DNA of the CDR3: TGTGCCAGCAGCGCTCGAGGGGGCTTCTCTGGAAACACCATATATTTT.